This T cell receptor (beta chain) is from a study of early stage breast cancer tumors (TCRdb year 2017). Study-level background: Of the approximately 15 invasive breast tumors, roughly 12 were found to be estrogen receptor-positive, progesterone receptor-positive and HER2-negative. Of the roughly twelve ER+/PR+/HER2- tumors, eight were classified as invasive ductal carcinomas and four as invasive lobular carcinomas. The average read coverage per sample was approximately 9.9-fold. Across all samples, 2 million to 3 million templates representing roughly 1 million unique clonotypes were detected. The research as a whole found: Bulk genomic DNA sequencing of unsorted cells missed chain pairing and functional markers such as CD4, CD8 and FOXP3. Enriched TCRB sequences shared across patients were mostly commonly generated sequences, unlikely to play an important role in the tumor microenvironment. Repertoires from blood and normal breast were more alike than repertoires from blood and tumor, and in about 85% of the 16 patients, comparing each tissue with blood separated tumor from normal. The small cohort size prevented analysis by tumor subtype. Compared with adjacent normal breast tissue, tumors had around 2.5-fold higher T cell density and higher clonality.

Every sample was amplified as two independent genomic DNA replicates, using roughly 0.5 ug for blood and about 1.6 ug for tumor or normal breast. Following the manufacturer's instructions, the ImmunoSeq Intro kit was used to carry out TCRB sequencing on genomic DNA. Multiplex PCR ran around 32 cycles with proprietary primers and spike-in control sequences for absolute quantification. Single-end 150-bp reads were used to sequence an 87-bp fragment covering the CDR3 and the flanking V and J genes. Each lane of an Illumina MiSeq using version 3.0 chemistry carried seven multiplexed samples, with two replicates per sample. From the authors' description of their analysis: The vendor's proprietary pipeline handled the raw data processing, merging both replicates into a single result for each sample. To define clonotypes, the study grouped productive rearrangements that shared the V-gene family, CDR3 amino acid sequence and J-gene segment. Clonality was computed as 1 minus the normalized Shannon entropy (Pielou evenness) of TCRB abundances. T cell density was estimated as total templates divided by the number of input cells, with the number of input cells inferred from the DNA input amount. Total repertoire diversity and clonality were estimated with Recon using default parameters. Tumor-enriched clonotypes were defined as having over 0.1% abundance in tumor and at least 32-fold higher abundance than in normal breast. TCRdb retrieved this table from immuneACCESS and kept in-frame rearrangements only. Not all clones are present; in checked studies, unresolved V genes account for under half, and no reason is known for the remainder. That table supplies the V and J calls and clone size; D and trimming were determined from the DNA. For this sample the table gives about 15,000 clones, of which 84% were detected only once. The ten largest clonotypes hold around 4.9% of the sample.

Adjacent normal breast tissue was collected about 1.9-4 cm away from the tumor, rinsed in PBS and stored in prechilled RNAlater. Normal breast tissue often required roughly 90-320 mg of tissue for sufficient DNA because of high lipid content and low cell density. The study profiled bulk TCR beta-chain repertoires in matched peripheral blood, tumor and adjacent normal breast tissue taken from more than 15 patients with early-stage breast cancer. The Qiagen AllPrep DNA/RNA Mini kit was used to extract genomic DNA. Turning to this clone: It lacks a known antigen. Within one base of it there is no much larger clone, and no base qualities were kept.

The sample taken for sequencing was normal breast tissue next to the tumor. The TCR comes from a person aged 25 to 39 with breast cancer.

The DNA reads TGTGCCAGCAGCCGGGGACTAGCAGTCGGGGAGCTGTTTTTT. It specifies CASSRGLAVGELFF. Recombination connected TRBV6-5 to TRBJ2-2; 9 central bases correspond to TRBD2. V and J are trimmed by 6 bases and 7 bases, and the gene matches miss 6 bases of the junction. The germline V gene specifies MNHEY as CDR1 and SVGAGI as CDR2. Including cysteine and phenylalanine, the CDR3 has 14 amino acids. Kept here is only the CDR3 DNA, which spans 42 bases and is read in frame from base 1.